This TCR beta chain stems from a study of graft-versus-host responses after intestinal transplantation. Background on the study: Among the recipients, transplants were multivisceral, liver-intestinal, or isolated intestinal. All of the recipients had induction that used anti-thymocyte globulin, then tacrolimus and steroids for around 3 years. Study-wide results and limits: Analysis identified GvH clones in recipient marrow, with some appearing first in ileum or blood.

The CDR3 extends over 16 amino acids. Germline CDR1 SGHRS, CDR2 YFSETQ. Trimming removed 4 bases at V and 0 bases at J, with 15 bases between. TCRdb's copy holds only in-frame clones and misses some; the assay was immunoSEQ multiplex PCR. The profile shows around 110,000 clones, around 90% of them singletons. The sample holds a few counts of this clone. Antigen specificity is unknown. This sequence was found in a human donor who was the organ donor for an intestinal transplant. The rearrangement links TRBV5-1 to TRBJ2-3; the D gene is possibly TRBD2 (6 bases). The sample in question was unstimulated CD4+ T cells sorted from spleen or lymph node cells, obtained before transplant. The CDR3 here is CASSPSLASSTDTQYF. The DNA for the CDR3 is TGCGCCAGCAGCCCCAGCCTAGCGAGTAGCACAGATACGCAGTATTTT.